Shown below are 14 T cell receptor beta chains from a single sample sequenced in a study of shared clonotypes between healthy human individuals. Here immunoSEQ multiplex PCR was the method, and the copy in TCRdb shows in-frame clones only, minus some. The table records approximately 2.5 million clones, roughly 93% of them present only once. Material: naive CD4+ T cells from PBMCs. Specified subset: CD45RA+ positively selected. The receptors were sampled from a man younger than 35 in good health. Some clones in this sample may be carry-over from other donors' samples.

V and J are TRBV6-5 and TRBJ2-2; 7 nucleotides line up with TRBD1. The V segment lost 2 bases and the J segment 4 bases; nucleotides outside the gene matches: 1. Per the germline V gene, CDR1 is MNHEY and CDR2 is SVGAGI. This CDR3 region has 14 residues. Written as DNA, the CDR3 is TGTGCCAGCAGTTACCGGGACAGCACCGGGGAGCTGTTTTTT. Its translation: CASSYRDSTGELFF.

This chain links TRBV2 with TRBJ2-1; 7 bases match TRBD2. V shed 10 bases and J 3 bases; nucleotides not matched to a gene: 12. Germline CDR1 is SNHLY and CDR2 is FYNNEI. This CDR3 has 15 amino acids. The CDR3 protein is CATATTRTSYNEQFF. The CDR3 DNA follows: TGTGCCACCGCCACCACAAGGACTAGCTACAATGAGCAGTTCTTC.

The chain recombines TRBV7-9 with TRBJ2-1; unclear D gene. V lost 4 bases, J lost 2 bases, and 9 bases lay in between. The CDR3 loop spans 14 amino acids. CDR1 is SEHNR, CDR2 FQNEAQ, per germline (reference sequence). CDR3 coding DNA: TGTGCCAGCAGCTGGCTAGTGACCTACAATGAGCAGTTCTTC. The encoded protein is CASSWLVTYNEQFF.

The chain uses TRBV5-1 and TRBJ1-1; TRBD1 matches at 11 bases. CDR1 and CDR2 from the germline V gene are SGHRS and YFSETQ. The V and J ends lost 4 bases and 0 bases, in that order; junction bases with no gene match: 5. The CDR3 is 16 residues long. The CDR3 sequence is CASSEGTGGMNTEAFF. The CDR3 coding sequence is TGCGCCAGCAGCGAGGGGACAGGGGGGATGAACACTGAAGCTTTCTTT. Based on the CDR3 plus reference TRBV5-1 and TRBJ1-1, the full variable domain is KAGVTQTPRYLIKTRGQQVTLSCSPISGHRSVSWYQQTPGQGLQFLFEYFSETQRNKGNFPGRFSGRQFSNSRSEMNVSTLELGDSALYLCASSEGTGGMNTEAFFGQGTRLTVV.

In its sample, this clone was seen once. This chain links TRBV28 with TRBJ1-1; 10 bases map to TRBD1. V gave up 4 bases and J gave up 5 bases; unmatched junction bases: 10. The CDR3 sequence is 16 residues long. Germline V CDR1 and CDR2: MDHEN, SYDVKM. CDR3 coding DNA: TGTGCCAGCAGTTCCCCGCCGGGACAGGGGACAACTGAAGCTTTCTTT. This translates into CASSSPPGQGTTEAFF.

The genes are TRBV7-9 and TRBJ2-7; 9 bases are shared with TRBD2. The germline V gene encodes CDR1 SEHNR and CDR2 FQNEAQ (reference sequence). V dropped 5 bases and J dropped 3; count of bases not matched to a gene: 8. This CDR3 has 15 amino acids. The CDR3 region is CASSPLGTSNYEQYF. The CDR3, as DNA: TGTGCCAGCAGCCCTCTTGGGACTAGCAACTACGAGCAGTACTTC. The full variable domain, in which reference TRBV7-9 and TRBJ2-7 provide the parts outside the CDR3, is DTGVSQNPRHKITKRGQNVTFRCDPISEHNRLYWYRQTLGQGPEFLTYFQNEAQLEKSRLLSDRFSAERPKGSFSTLEIQRTEQGDSAMYLCASSPLGTSNYEQYFGPGTRLTVT.

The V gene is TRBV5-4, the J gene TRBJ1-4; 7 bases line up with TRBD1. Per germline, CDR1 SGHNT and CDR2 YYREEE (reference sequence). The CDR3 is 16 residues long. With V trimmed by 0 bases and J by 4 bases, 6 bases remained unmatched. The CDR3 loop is CASSLGGGRINEKLFF. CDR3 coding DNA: TGTGCCAGCAGCTTGGGAGGGGGCCGCATTAATGAAAAACTGTTTTTT.

In nucleotides, the CDR3 is TGTGCCAGCAGCGACGGACAGGGGGGCACTGAAGCTTTCTTT. Its protein is CASSDGQGGTEAFF. V usage is TRBV5-4 and J usage is TRBJ1-1; 10 positions match TRBD1. CDR1 SGHNT and CDR2 YYREEE come from the germline V gene (reference sequence). V shed 4 bases, J shed 4 bases, and the junction held 4 bases outside the gene matches. The CDR3 spans 14 residues. Combining the CDR3 with reference TRBV5-4 and TRBJ1-1 gives the whole variable domain ETGVTQSPTHLIKTRGQQVTLRCSSQSGHNTVSWYQQALGQGPQFIFQYYREEENGRGNFPPRFSGLQFPNYSSELNVNALELDDSALYLCASSDGQGGTEAFFGQGTRLTVV.

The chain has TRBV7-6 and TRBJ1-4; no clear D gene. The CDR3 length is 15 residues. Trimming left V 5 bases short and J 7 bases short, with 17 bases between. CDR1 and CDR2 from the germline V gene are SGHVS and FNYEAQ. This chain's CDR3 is CASSPFMGYTEKLFF. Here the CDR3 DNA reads TGTGCCAGCAGCCCGTTTATGGGTTACACTGAAAAACTGTTTTTT.

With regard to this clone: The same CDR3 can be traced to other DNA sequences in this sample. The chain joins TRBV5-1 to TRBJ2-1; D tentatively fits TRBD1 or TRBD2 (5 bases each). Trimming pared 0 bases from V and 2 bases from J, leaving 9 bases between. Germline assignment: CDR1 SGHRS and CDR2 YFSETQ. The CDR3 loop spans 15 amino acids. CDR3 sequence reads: CASSLGGTTYNEQFF. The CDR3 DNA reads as TGCGCCAGCAGCTTGGGGGGGACCACCTACAATGAGCAGTTCTTC.

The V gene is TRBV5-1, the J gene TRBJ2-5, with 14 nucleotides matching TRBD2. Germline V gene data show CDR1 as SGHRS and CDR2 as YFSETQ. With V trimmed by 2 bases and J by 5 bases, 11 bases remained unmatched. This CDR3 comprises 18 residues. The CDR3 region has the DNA TGCGCCAGCAGCTTTCTCGGACTAGCGGGAGGCACTGGGGAGACCCAGTACTTC. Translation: CASSFLGLAGGTGETQYF. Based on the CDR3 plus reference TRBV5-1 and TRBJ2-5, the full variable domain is KAGVTQTPRYLIKTRGQQVTLSCSPISGHRSVSWYQQTPGQGLQFLFEYFSETQRNKGNFPGRFSGRQFSNSRSEMNVSTLELGDSALYLCASSFLGLAGGTGETQYFGPGTRLLVL.

CDR3 residues: CASRPRSQPYGYTF. The CDR3 DNA reads TGTGCCAGCAGGCCCCGGTCACAGCCCTATGGCTACACCTTC. This sequence joins TRBV28 and TRBJ1-2; D ambiguous. Germline lookup yields CDR1 MDHEN and CDR2 SYDVKM. The CDR3 length is 14 residues. Trimming stripped 6 bases from V and 4 bases from J, with 15 bases between.

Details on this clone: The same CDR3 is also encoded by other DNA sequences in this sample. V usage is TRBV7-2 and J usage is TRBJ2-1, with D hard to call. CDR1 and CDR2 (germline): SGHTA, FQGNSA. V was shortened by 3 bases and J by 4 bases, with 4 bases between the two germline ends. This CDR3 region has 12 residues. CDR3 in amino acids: CASSLRYNEQFF. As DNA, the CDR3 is TGTGCCAGCAGCTTGAGGTACAATGAGCAGTTCTTC.

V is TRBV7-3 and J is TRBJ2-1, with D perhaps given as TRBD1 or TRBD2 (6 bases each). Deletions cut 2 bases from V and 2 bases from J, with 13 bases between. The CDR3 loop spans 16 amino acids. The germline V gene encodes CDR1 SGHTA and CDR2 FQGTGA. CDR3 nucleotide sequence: TGTGCCAGCAGCTTAGATGCTGGGGGGCCCTACAATGAGCAGTTCTTC. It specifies CASSLDAGGPYNEQFF.